This TCR beta chain is drawn from a study of blood T cell repertoires in COVID-19. In the study overall: Some COVID-19 samples were acute and others convalescent; all came from the United States, Italy and Spain. The cDNA or gDNA used as material had been derived from T cells, B-cell-depleted T cells, or PBMCs.

Germline-derived CDR1 and CDR2 are SEHNR and FQNEAQ (reference sequence). CDR3 length equals 13 residues. Trimming took off 1 base at V and 7 bases at J, with 8 bases between the two ends. As handled by the study authors: Reference gene primer amplification in the assay estimated nucleated cell counts. Using immunoSEQ multiplex PCR, the repertoire was profiled, and TCRdb retains in-frame clones only, with some absent. D and trimming come from the DNA, and the V and J calls and clone size come from that table. The data show some 110,000 clones, more than 80% seen once. In Seattle, patients joined the study during active infection and were tracked longitudinally.

Sequenced material: peripheral blood. The clonotype was recovered from a woman aged 80 or over with COVID-19, enrolled during active disease. This sequence joins TRBV7-9 and TRBJ1-5, with D unresolved. CDR3 residues: CASSLGQYQPQHF. CDR3 nucleotides: TGTGCCAGCAGCTTAGGCCAGTACCAGCCCCAGCATTTT. The complete variable domain, with remaining parts taken from reference TRBV7-9 and TRBJ1-5, reads DTGVSQNPRHKITKRGQNVTFRCDPISEHNRLYWYRQTLGQGPEFLTYFQNEAQLEKSRLLSDRFSAERPKGSFSTLEIQRTEQGDSAMYLCASSLGQYQPQHFGDGTRLSIL.